Listed below are T cell receptor beta chains from one sample, sequenced in a study of beta chain features in type 1 diabetes. Sequenced by immunoSEQ multiplex PCR; TCRdb stores in-frame clones only, minus some. The table shows around 150,000 clones, with about 9% occurring only once. Sequencing used central memory CD4+ T cells from blood. These receptors all come from a woman in her 30s with type 1 diabetes. The CDR3 runs from the conserved cysteine through the conserved F or W. A D gene is named only where the DNA matches it firmly. For some rows the clone size is stated as once, few or many, or as a class when expanded; others skip it.

CDR3nt: TGTGCCAGCCATAACAATCAAGAGACCCAGTACTTC; CDR3aa: CASHNNQETQYF; j_gene: TRBJ2-5; abundance: -; v_gene: TRBV7-8; d_gene: -; len: 12
CDR3nt: TGTGCCAGCAGCGCCAGCGGTTCGGGTTTC; CDR3aa: CASSASGSGF; j_gene: TRBJ2-7; abundance: many; v_gene: TRBV11-2; d_gene: -; len: 10
CDR3nt: TGCAGTGTCGGGGTCCAAGAGACCCAGTACTTC; CDR3aa: CSVGVQETQYF; j_gene: TRBJ2-5; abundance: few; v_gene: TRBV20-1; d_gene: -; len: 11
CDR3nt: TGTGCCAGTAGCCCAGTAGCGGGAGGGGCGGATACGCAGTATTTT; CDR3aa: CASSPVAGGADTQYF; j_gene: TRBJ2-3; abundance: few; v_gene: TRBV19; d_gene: TRBD2; len: 15
CDR3nt: TGCAGCGTGCAGGGGGACTATGGCTACACCTTC; CDR3aa: CSVQGDYGYTF; j_gene: TRBJ1-2; abundance: -; v_gene: TRBV29-1; d_gene: TRBD1; len: 11
CDR3nt: TGTGCCAGCAGCCCCGGGACAGGAAAAAATCAGCCCCAGCATTTT; CDR3aa: CASSPGTGKNQPQHF; j_gene: TRBJ1-5; abundance: -; v_gene: TRBV5-4; d_gene: TRBD1; len: 15
CDR3nt: TGTGCCAGCAGTTTACAAACTAGCGGGATCCAAGAGACCCAGTACTTC; CDR3aa: CASSLQTSGIQETQYF; j_gene: TRBJ2-5; abundance: -; v_gene: TRBV28; d_gene: TRBD2; len: 16
CDR3nt: TGTGCCAGCAGCCAAGTGGCGGGGCAAGCGGTCGTTGAGCAGTTCTTC; CDR3aa: CASSQVAGQAVVEQFF; j_gene: TRBJ2-1; abundance: -; v_gene: TRBV14; d_gene: -; len: 16
CDR3nt: TGTGCCTGGAGCCAGACAGGGGGCTTGGTTCGAGAGACCCAGTACTTC; CDR3aa: CAWSQTGGLVRETQYF; j_gene: TRBJ2-5; abundance: few; v_gene: TRBV30; d_gene: TRBD1; len: 16
CDR3nt: TGTGCCAGCAGTGAACAGGGGGGCAATCAGCCCCAGCATTTT; CDR3aa: CASSEQGGNQPQHF; j_gene: TRBJ1-5; abundance: few; v_gene: TRBV2; d_gene: TRBD1; len: 14
CDR3nt: TGTGCCAGCAGTCCAACCGTTACGACAGGGTATGGCTACACCTTC; CDR3aa: CASSPTVTTGYGYTF; j_gene: TRBJ1-2; abundance: -; v_gene: TRBV2; d_gene: TRBD1; len: 15
CDR3nt: TGTGCCAGCAGTCCCGTGGACAGGGACGTCTATGGCTACACCTTC; CDR3aa: CASSPVDRDVYGYTF; j_gene: TRBJ1-2; abundance: -; v_gene: TRBV28; d_gene: TRBD1; len: 15
CDR3nt: TGTGCCAGCAGTTACATGGAGCCCAATTCACCCCTCCACTTT; CDR3aa: CASSYMEPNSPLHF; j_gene: TRBJ1-6; abundance: -; v_gene: TRBV6-5; d_gene: -; len: 14
CDR3nt: TGTGCCAGCAGGAATGAGTGGAACACTGAAGCTTTCTTT; CDR3aa: CASRNEWNTEAFF; j_gene: TRBJ1-1; abundance: few; v_gene: TRBV2; d_gene: -; len: 13
CDR3nt: TGTGCCTGGGCGGGCAGCTCCTACGAGCAGTACTTC; CDR3aa: CAWAGSSYEQYF; j_gene: TRBJ2-7; abundance: few; v_gene: TRBV30; d_gene: -; len: 12
CDR3nt: TGTGCCAGCAGCGTTAGTAACACTGAAGCTTTCTTT; CDR3aa: CASSVSNTEAFF; j_gene: TRBJ1-1; abundance: few; v_gene: TRBV7-9; d_gene: -; len: 12
CDR3nt: TGCGCCAGCAGCCCATCCGGGGGAGCGGGAGATGATACGCAGTATTTT; CDR3aa: CASSPSGGAGDDTQYF; j_gene: TRBJ2-3; abundance: many; v_gene: TRBV5-1; d_gene: TRBD2; len: 16
CDR3nt: TGTGCCAGCAGTTTATATTCGGACAACTCCTTCAATCAGCCCCAGCATTTT; CDR3aa: CASSLYSDNSFNQPQHF; j_gene: TRBJ1-5; abundance: -; v_gene: TRBV27; d_gene: -; len: 17
CDR3nt: TGTGCCAGCAGCCTCCAGCGGGTTGAGCAGTTCTTC; CDR3aa: CASSLQRVEQFF; j_gene: TRBJ2-1; abundance: -; v_gene: TRBV7-2; d_gene: -; len: 12
CDR3nt: TGCGCCAGCAGCCGTGGACTAGCTGAACTTAAAGAGCAGTACTTC; CDR3aa: CASSRGLAELKEQYF; j_gene: TRBJ2-7; abundance: -; v_gene: TRBV5-1; d_gene: TRBD2; len: 15
CDR3nt: TGTGCCAGCAGCCTCGGACAGGCCGCCTACGAGCAGTACTTC; CDR3aa: CASSLGQAAYEQYF; j_gene: TRBJ2-7; abundance: -; v_gene: TRBV7-8; d_gene: TRBD1; len: 14
CDR3nt: TGTGCCAGTAGTATGGAGACTATGAACACCGGGGAGCTGTTTTTT; CDR3aa: CASSMETMNTGELFF; j_gene: TRBJ2-2; abundance: -; v_gene: TRBV19; d_gene: -; len: 15
CDR3nt: TGTGCCAGCAGTGAGCAGGGCGGGGCCGATACGCAGTATTTT; CDR3aa: CASSEQGGADTQYF; j_gene: TRBJ2-3; abundance: -; v_gene: TRBV6-1; d_gene: -; len: 14
CDR3nt: TGTGCCAGCAGCCCCCTTTCTAGCGGGAGCTACGAGCAGTACTTC; CDR3aa: CASSPLSSGSYEQYF; j_gene: TRBJ2-7; abundance: few; v_gene: TRBV9; d_gene: TRBD2; len: 15
CDR3nt: TGTGCCAGCAGCGACCAAACTAGAGCTACGCAGTATTTT; CDR3aa: CASSDQTRATQYF; j_gene: TRBJ2-3; abundance: -; v_gene: TRBV7-2; d_gene: -; len: 13
CDR3nt: TGTGCCACCGTAACTAGCGACTCTTTCCAAGAGACCCAGTACTTC; CDR3aa: CATVTSDSFQETQYF; j_gene: TRBJ2-5; abundance: few; v_gene: TRBV25-1; d_gene: TRBD2; len: 15
CDR3nt: TGCGCCAGCAGCCAACCTTACAGGGTTTCGGAGACCCAGTACTTC; CDR3aa: CASSQPYRVSETQYF; j_gene: TRBJ2-5; abundance: -; v_gene: TRBV4-1; d_gene: -; len: 15
CDR3nt: TGTGCCAGCAGCCAAGTCCCCCAGCGGACCTACAATGAGCAGTTCTTC; CDR3aa: CASSQVPQRTYNEQFF; j_gene: TRBJ2-1; abundance: few; v_gene: TRBV4-1; d_gene: -; len: 16
CDR3nt: TGTGCCAGCAGTGCGGGGTATCGCAATCAGCCCCAGCATTTT; CDR3aa: CASSAGYRNQPQHF; j_gene: TRBJ1-5; abundance: -; v_gene: TRBV25-1; d_gene: -; len: 14
CDR3nt: TGTGCCACCAGACAGGGGAACAATCAGCCCCAGCATTTT; CDR3aa: CATRQGNNQPQHF; j_gene: TRBJ1-5; abundance: few; v_gene: TRBV18; d_gene: TRBD1; len: 13
CDR3nt: TGTGCCAGCTCCGCGGAGACTACCCAGTACTTC; CDR3aa: CASSAETTQYF; j_gene: TRBJ2-5; abundance: -; v_gene: TRBV6-5; d_gene: -; len: 11
CDR3nt: TGTGCCAGCTCACCACCGCCCCGCGGACTAGCGGGGATCGATGAGCAGTTCTTC; CDR3aa: CASSPPPRGLAGIDEQFF; j_gene: TRBJ2-1; abundance: -; v_gene: TRBV18; d_gene: TRBD2; len: 18
CDR3nt: TGTGCCAGCAGCCAAGATTACGGGGGAGCCAGCTCCTACGAGCAGTACTTC; CDR3aa: CASSQDYGGASSYEQYF; j_gene: TRBJ2-7; abundance: -; v_gene: TRBV4-2; d_gene: -; len: 17
CDR3nt: TGTGCCAGCAGCTCCCAACTTGTCTCTGGGGCCAACGTCCTGACTTTC; CDR3aa: CASSSQLVSGANVLTF; j_gene: TRBJ2-6; abundance: few; v_gene: TRBV7-3; d_gene: -; len: 16
CDR3nt: TGTGCCAGCAGCTTGCAGGTCACAGATACGCAGTATTTT; CDR3aa: CASSLQVTDTQYF; j_gene: TRBJ2-3; abundance: -; v_gene: TRBV5-4; d_gene: -; len: 13
CDR3nt: TGTGCCAGCAGCGTAGCCGCCCTCTCAGGGGCGATGAATGAAAAACTGTTTTTT; CDR3aa: CASSVAALSGAMNEKLFF; j_gene: TRBJ1-4; abundance: -; v_gene: TRBV9; d_gene: -; len: 18
CDR3nt: TGCGCCAGCAGCGCGGGAGGAGCCAACACCGGGGAGCTGTTTTTT; CDR3aa: CASSAGGANTGELFF; j_gene: TRBJ2-2; abundance: -; v_gene: TRBV5-1; d_gene: TRBD2; len: 15
CDR3nt: TGTGCCAGCAGTTACGCGCTTGGATCCGGGAGCTATGGCTACACCTTC; CDR3aa: CASSYALGSGSYGYTF; j_gene: TRBJ1-2; abundance: few; v_gene: TRBV6-5; d_gene: -; len: 16
CDR3nt: TGTGCCACCAACGGGGAGCAGTTCTTC; CDR3aa: CATNGEQFF; j_gene: TRBJ2-1; abundance: few; v_gene: TRBV10-3; d_gene: -; len: 9
CDR3nt: TGTGCCAGCAGGCCGACATTGGGCAGCTCCTACGAGCAGTACTTC; CDR3aa: CASRPTLGSSYEQYF; j_gene: TRBJ2-7; abundance: many; v_gene: TRBV14; d_gene: -; len: 15
CDR3nt: TGCGCCAGCAGCTCCCGACAGGGGAAGATCTACGAGCAGTACTTC; CDR3aa: CASSSRQGKIYEQYF; j_gene: TRBJ2-7; abundance: -; v_gene: TRBV5-1; d_gene: TRBD1; len: 15
CDR3nt: TGCGCCAGCAGCCAACCACGGGACAGGGGGCTCGGCTACACCTTC; CDR3aa: CASSQPRDRGLGYTF; j_gene: TRBJ1-2; abundance: many; v_gene: TRBV4-1; d_gene: TRBD1; len: 15
CDR3nt: TGTGCCAGCAGTTTAGGAGAGGACTATGGCTACACCTTC; CDR3aa: CASSLGEDYGYTF; j_gene: TRBJ1-2; abundance: -; v_gene: TRBV28; d_gene: -; len: 13
CDR3nt: TGTGCCAGCATTAGGACAGGGGAGGAGTATAGTGAGCAGTTCTTC; CDR3aa: CASIRTGEEYSEQFF; j_gene: TRBJ2-1; abundance: -; v_gene: TRBV28; d_gene: TRBD1; len: 15
CDR3nt: TGTGCCTGGAGCCAGGGGTACGAGCAGTACTTC; CDR3aa: CAWSQGYEQYF; j_gene: TRBJ2-7; abundance: few; v_gene: TRBV30; d_gene: -; len: 11
CDR3nt: TGTGCCAGCTCACGAGCGGGGTCCTCTGGGGCCAACGTCCTGACTTTC; CDR3aa: CASSRAGSSGANVLTF; j_gene: TRBJ2-6; abundance: few; v_gene: TRBV18; d_gene: TRBD2; len: 16
CDR3nt: TGCGCCAGCAGTCCGGGGTCGGGCAGGGGCTCCAATGAGCAGTTCTTC; CDR3aa: CASSPGSGRGSNEQFF; j_gene: TRBJ2-1; abundance: few; v_gene: TRBV5-1; d_gene: -; len: 16
CDR3nt: TGTGCCAGTAGTAAGGACAGGGCCTACGAGCAGTACTTC; CDR3aa: CASSKDRAYEQYF; j_gene: TRBJ2-7; abundance: few; v_gene: TRBV19; d_gene: TRBD1; len: 13
CDR3nt: TGTGCCTGGAGTGGCGACAGCTCTGGGGCCAACGTCCTGACTTTC; CDR3aa: CAWSGDSSGANVLTF; j_gene: TRBJ2-6; abundance: -; v_gene: TRBV30; d_gene: -; len: 15
CDR3nt: TGTGCCAGCAGCCAAGGACAGGGGGAAAAACTGTTTTTT; CDR3aa: CASSQGQGEKLFF; j_gene: TRBJ1-4; abundance: few; v_gene: TRBV7-3; d_gene: TRBD1; len: 13
CDR3nt: TGTGCCAGCAGCTTAGCGTCTGCGGGAGCCTACGAGCAGTACTTC; CDR3aa: CASSLASAGAYEQYF; j_gene: TRBJ2-7; abundance: -; v_gene: TRBV11-1; d_gene: TRBD2; len: 15
CDR3nt: TGTGCCAGCTCAGCTGACAGGCTGAACACTGAAGCTTTCTTT; CDR3aa: CASSADRLNTEAFF; j_gene: TRBJ1-1; abundance: -; v_gene: TRBV18; d_gene: -; len: 14
CDR3nt: TGTGCCAGCTCCCCCACGGGGACCTACAATGAGCAGTTCTTC; CDR3aa: CASSPTGTYNEQFF; j_gene: TRBJ2-1; abundance: few; v_gene: TRBV18; d_gene: -; len: 14